The rows below give T cell receptor beta chains drawn from one sample of a study of blood T cells in healthy people across ages. TCRdb fed the 5' RACE reads into MiXCR, producing one record per CDR3 protein. The sample lists fewer than 800,000 distinct CDR3 sequences, about 32% occurring once. The sample taken for sequencing was blood. The source of these receptors is a woman aged 80 or older in good health. Each CDR3 is given with its conserved first and last residue. Each record gives: J gene, D gene, V gene, clone size, CDR3 DNA, CDR3 protein. The D gene is left open where the match is weak. The size field is filled for only some rows; it gives once, few, many or a size class.

TRBJ1-4	NA	TRBV7-2	few	TGTGCCAGCAGCTTCCAGGGTGGAGCGGAAAAACTGTTTTTT	CASSFQGGAEKLFF
TRBJ2-3	NA	TRBV12-3/TRBV12-4	NA	TGTGCCAGCAGTTTATCGGGAGAGGCAACAGATGCGCAGTATTTT	CASSLSGEATDAQYF
TRBJ2-7	TRBD1	TRBV7-6	many	TGTGCCAGCAGTCTCGGAACAGGGGGCAAAGCCTACGAGCAGTACTTC	CASSLGTGGKAYEQYF
TRBJ1-2	NA	TRBV30	NA	TGTGCCTGGACGAGGTCCAAAGCCCCAGGCAGTGGCTACACCTTC	CAWTRSKAPGSGYTF
TRBJ1-1	NA	TRBV10-2	NA	TGCGCCAGCAGTGAAGGGAAGGGGGAGGTGAACACTGAAGCTTTCTTT	CASSEGKGEVNTEAFF
TRBJ1-2	TRBD1	TRBV20-1	NA	TGCAGTGCTACGCCCGTTGGACAGGGGGTCCATGGCTACACCTTC	CSATPVGQGVHGYTF
TRBJ1-1	NA	TRBV29-1	many	TGCAGCGTCCGCAGCGGGGTGGTCACTGAAGCTTTCTTT	CSVRSGVVTEAFF
TRBJ2-1	NA	TRBV10-3	many	TGTGCCATCAGTGACCTACTAGGGTCTGAGCAGTTCTTC	CAISDLLGSEQFF
TRBJ2-5	TRBD1	TRBV7-3	NA	TGTGCCAGCAGCTCTCTGACAGGGGAAGGGCAAGAGACCCAGTACTTC	CASSSLTGEGQETQYF
TRBJ2-1	NA	TRBV11-2	NA	TGTGCCAGCAGCCCCTCTATCCGCAGTATGACCTACAATGAGCAGTTCTTC	CASSPSIRSMTYNEQFF
TRBJ2-5	TRBD1	TRBV7-2	many	TGTGCCAGCAGCTTTGGACAGGGAGGACAAGAGACCCAGTACTTC	CASSFGQGGQETQYF
TRBJ2-7	TRBD2	TRBV28	many	TGTGCCAGCAGGGGAGGGTCCGGGACTGAGTCCTACGAGCAGTACTTC	CASRGGSGTESYEQYF
TRBJ1-2	NA	TRBV12-3/TRBV12-4	many	TGTGCCAGCAGTTTTGGCAGCCCTAACTATGGCTACACCTTC	CASSFGSPNYGYTF
TRBJ1-2	TRBD1	TRBV3-1	NA	TGTGCCAGCAGCCAAGGGACAGGCCGGGTCTATGGCTACACCTTC	CASSQGTGRVYGYTF
TRBJ2-7	NA	TRBV20-1	NA	TGCAGTGCCCACCGGGGGGCGGGTTCCTACGAGCAGTACTTC	CSAHRGAGSYEQYF
TRBJ1-5	TRBD1	TRBV3-1	NA	TGTGCCAGCAGCCAGAGTACAGGGGAAATCAGTCAGCCCCAGCATTTT	CASSQSTGEISQPQHF
TRBJ1-5	NA	TRBV5-4	few	TGTGCCAGCAGCTTCGATAGGGATCAGCCCCAGCATTTT	CASSFDRDQPQHF
TRBJ1-2	NA	TRBV18	many	TGTGCCAGCAACGCGGACTCTTATGGCTACACCTTC	CASNADSYGYTF
TRBJ1-5	TRBD1	TRBV20-1	many	TGCAGTGCATCGGACAGGGCTCAGCCCCAGCATTTT	CSASDRAQPQHF
TRBJ1-1	NA	TRBV27	NA	TGTGCCAGCAGCCCCCTGGGGGTGGCGAACACTGAAGCTTTCTTT	CASSPLGVANTEAFF
TRBJ2-1	NA	TRBV7-2	many	TGTGCCAGCAGCTTAGATGACAGGTACAATGAGCAGTTCTTC	CASSLDDRYNEQFF
TRBJ2-3	NA	TRBV12-3/TRBV12-4	NA	TGTGCCAGAGTGCCGGCAGATACGCAGTATTTT	CARVPADTQYF